This TCR beta chain was identified during a study of human T cells and chemical hapten exposure. RNA extraction used unfractionated whole blood as the source of total RNA. Ten or more counts support this clonotype. It was the library that attached unique molecular identifiers to individual cDNA molecules. One entry per CDR3 protein results from TCRdb running MiXCR on the reads. The data show roughly 120,000 distinct CDR3 sequences, about 8.9% seen once. Source material: whole blood. This sequence was found in a human donor in good health. Some clones in this sample may be carry-over from other donors' samples.

CDR3 nucleotides: TGTGCCAGCAGTCAGACCGGGCGATCTGGAAACACCATATATTTT. It specifies CASSQTGRSGNTIYF. The chain combines TRBV6-5 with TRBJ1-3; no reliable D call. The CDR3 runs to 15 residues. From germline, CDR1 is MNHEY and CDR2 SVGAGI. Trimming left V 5 bases short and J 1 base short, with 12 bases between.